The clone carrying this T cell receptor (beta chain) was detected ten times or more. The antigen remains undetermined. The data belong to a study of early T cells in non-severe SARS-CoV-2 infection. Study in general: Bulk RNA taken from unsorted whole blood was sequenced, leaving chains unpaired.

The protocol attached unique molecular identifiers to individual cDNA molecules. TCRdb redid the calling of the 5' RACE reads with MiXCR, one entry per CDR3 protein. The sample yields about 110,000 distinct CDR3 sequences, around 10% seen once. CDR1 and CDR2 from the germline V gene are MNHEY and SVGAGI. Trimming removed 1 base at V and 4 bases at J, with 10 bases between. The CDR3 runs 14 residues. Study-level points and caveats: Sequences matched to VDJdb favored anti-spike CD8 responses, while private and CD4 specificities were missed.

The chain employs TRBV6-5 and TRBJ1-2, with a possible D match to TRBD1 (5 bases). The sequenced material came from whole blood. The source is an adult who was a healthcare worker with PCR-confirmed SARS-CoV-2 infection or an uninfected control (not recorded which). CDR3 in amino acids: CASSYYPDTYGYTF. CDR3 bases: TGTGCCAGCAGTTACTATCCGGACACCTATGGCTACACCTTC.